The 26 T cell receptor beta chains presented below share a single source sample, sequenced in a study of blood T cell repertoires in COVID-19. Sequencing used immunoSEQ multiplex PCR; TCRdb keeps in-frame clones, though not all of them. Seen here are around 130,000 clones, 84% observed once, and the top ten hold about 12%. Sequencing was performed on peripheral blood. The source is a woman aged 55-69 years with acute or convalescent COVID-19.

The chain links TRBV7-6 to TRBJ1-5, with 7 nucleotides matching TRBD1. This CDR3 spans 16 amino acids. V shed 1 base, J shed 9 bases, and the junction held 12 bases outside the gene matches. The V gene's germline CDR1 is SGHVS and CDR2 FNYEAQ. CDR3 protein: CASSLDSGTVPTPQHF. For the CDR3, the DNA is TGTGCCAGCAGCTTAGACAGTGGGACAGTGCCGACGCCCCAGCATTTT.

The gene calls are TRBV4-1 and TRBJ1-5, with 8 bases aligning to TRBD1. With V trimmed by 1 base and J by 7 bases, 6 bases remained unmatched. The germline CDR1 and CDR2 sequences are MGHRA and YSYEKL. This CDR3 has 15 amino acids. CDR3 coding DNA: TGCGCCAGCAGCCAAGCGGACAGGGTAAGGCAGCCCCAGCATTTT. Encoded protein: CASSQADRVRQPQHF.

The chain has TRBV15 and TRBJ2-1; D gene uncertain. The CDR3 runs to 11 residues. Germline values: CDR1 LNHNV, CDR2 YYDKDF (reference sequence). Trimming took 1 base from V and 9 from J, leaving 4 bases between them. CDR3 nucleotide sequence: TGTGCCACCAGCAGAGGAGGTGAGCAGTTCTTC. It yields the protein CATSRGGEQFF.

This clone has more than one count but fewer than ten. V is TRBV12-3 or TRBV12-4 and J is TRBJ1-2, with 7 bases lining up with TRBD1. Germline trimming cut 5 bases from V and 4 bases from J; bases unmatched to any gene: 4. This CDR3 is built from 13 residues. The CDR3 loop is CASSRGQAYGYTF. The CDR3 coding sequence is TGTGCCAGCAGTCGCGGACAGGCCTATGGCTACACCTTC.

The chain combines TRBV6-5 with TRBJ1-1; D is possibly TRBD1 (6 bases). CDR3 length equals 16 residues. Per germline, CDR1 MNHEY and CDR2 SVGAGI. V lost 0 bases to trimming and J lost 3 bases, with 14 bases between them. The CDR3 region has the DNA TGTGCCAGCAGTTACTCGAAGGGGGAAAGGGACACTGAAGCTTTCTTT. Its translation is CASSYSKGERDTEAFF.

The chain combines TRBV7-3 with TRBJ2-3, with D tentatively TRBD1 (6 bases). This CDR3 comprises 13 residues. Germline V lookup: CDR1 SGHTA, CDR2 FQGTGA. Trimming pared 6 bases from V and 3 bases from J, leaving 10 bases between. The CDR3 bases are TGTGCCAGCAGTCCCGGACAGACAGATACGCAGTATTTT. Encoded protein: CASSPGQTDTQYF.

This clone was observed a handful of times. The rearrangement links TRBV20-1 to TRBJ1-2; D is uncertain. The CDR3 loop spans 11 amino acids. The V end was cut by 6 bases, the J end by 9 bases, with 14 bases between. Germline values: CDR1 DFQATT, CDR2 SNEGSKA (reference sequence). The CDR3 coding sequence is TGCAGTGCCCCATATCCCGGGAGCTACACCTTC. Translation: CSAPYPGSYTF.

This chain connects TRBV5-6 to TRBJ1-2; 8 nucleotides align to TRBD1. V lost 4 bases, J lost 4 bases, and 9 bases stayed unmatched. The CDR3 loop spans 15 amino acids. Germline V gene lookup returns CDR1 SGHDT and CDR2 YYEEEE. Written as DNA, the CDR3 is TGTGCCAGCAGCCCTGGGGACAGGTCCCTCTATGGCTACACCTTC. This translates into CASSPGDRSLYGYTF.

The chain uses TRBV6-5 and TRBJ2-7; tentative D call: TRBD2 (7 bases). Trimming took off 6 bases at V and 5 bases at J, with 17 bases between the two ends. Germline V gene sequence: CDR1 MNHEY, CDR2 SVGAGI. CDR3 length equals 14 residues. CDR3 sequence: CASSQRGGADEQYF. CDR3 nucleotides: TGTGCCAGCAGCCAAAGGGGGGGGGCAGACGAGCAGTACTTC.

The chain joins TRBV19 to TRBJ2-1; D gene unclear. Germline CDR1 LNHDA, CDR2 SQIVND (reference sequence). Trimming shortened V by 1 base and J by 0 bases, and 10 bases separated the two germline ends. The CDR3 extends over 16 amino acids. This CDR3 reads CASSIVLLNSYNEQFF. CDR3 DNA: TGTGCCAGTAGTATAGTACTCCTGAACTCCTACAATGAGCAGTTCTTC.

This rearrangement joins TRBV9 to TRBJ2-1; a weak D match, TRBD2 (6 bases). V lost 7 bases to trimming and J lost 7 bases, with 15 bases between them. The CDR3 spans 13 residues. Germline loops: CDR1 SGDLS, CDR2 YYNGEE. The CDR3 is CASSGEVSNEQFF. The CDR3 DNA sequence: TGTGCCAGCTCGGGGGAAGTATCGAATGAGCAGTTCTTC.

This clone was seen a handful of times. V gene TRBV7-3 combines with J gene TRBJ2-2; TRBD1 matches 8 bases. The CDR3 totals 17 residues. V lost 1 base to trimming and J lost 0 bases; unmatched junction nucleotides: 4. The germline gives CDR1 SGHTA, CDR2 FQGTGA. CDR3 protein: CASSLSQGATNTGELFF. CDR3 nucleotides: TGTGCCAGCAGCTTAAGCCAGGGGGCAACGAACACCGGGGAGCTGTTTTTT. Using reference TRBV7-3 and TRBJ2-2 for the parts outside the CDR3, the full variable domain is GAGVSQTPSNKVTEKGKYVELRCDPISGHTALYWYRQSLGQGPEFLIYFQGTGAADDSGLPNDRFFAVRPEGSVSTLKIQRTERGDSAVYLCASSLSQGATNTGELFFGEGSRLTVL.

CDR3 bases: TGTGCCAGCTCACTAGGACAGGGTACGGCGAACACTGAAGCTTTCTTT. Amino acid sequence: CASSLGQGTANTEAFF. V and J are TRBV18 and TRBJ1-1, with TRBD1 identical over 8 bases. After removal of 4 bases from V and 1 base from J, the junction contained 8 bases not matched to a gene. The CDR3 is 16 amino acids. Germline loops: CDR1 KGHSH, CDR2 LQKENI.

The chain links TRBV6-5 to TRBJ1-4; the D is unclear. Germline V gives CDR1 MNHEY, CDR2 SVGAGI. The CDR3 is 14 amino acids. V dropped 8 bases and J dropped 3 bases, with 13 bases sitting between them. CDR3 DNA sequence: TGTGCCAGCTCTCCGTCCGGGGCTAATGAAAAACTGTTTTTT. Amino acids: CASSPSGANEKLFF.

The V and J genes are TRBV6-1 and TRBJ1-6; D is perhaps TRBD1 (6 bases). V dropped 1 base and J dropped 8 bases, with 12 bases sitting between them. The germline V gene has CDR1 MNHNS and CDR2 SASEGT. This CDR3 has 15 amino acids. This CDR3 reads CASSEVGGLYSPLHF. CDR3 sequence (DNA): TGTGCCAGCAGTGAAGTCGGGGGGCTCTATTCACCCCTCCACTTT.

The gene calls are TRBV3-1 (or the pseudogene TRBV3-2) and TRBJ1-1, with D hard to call. The germline V and J ends were trimmed by 4 bases and 4 bases, with 10 bases remaining between them. This CDR3 comprises 13 residues. Germline V gene lookup returns CDR1 LGHDT and CDR2 YNNKEL (reference sequence). The CDR3 here is CASSPRRGTEAFF. The DNA of the CDR3 is TGTGCCAGCAGCCCTCGGCGGGGCACTGAAGCTTTCTTT.

This clone has a handful of counts. This chain uses TRBV18 with TRBJ1-2, with TRBD1 identical over 8 bases. This CDR3 contains 14 residues. From germline, CDR1 is KGHSH and CDR2 LQKENI. After removal of 4 bases from V and 8 bases from J, the junction contained 9 bases not matched to a gene. The CDR3 reads CASSLNARGQGYTF. The CDR3 region has the DNA TGTGCCAGCTCACTAAATGCCAGGGGGCAAGGCTACACCTTC.

The V gene is TRBV5-1, the J gene TRBJ1-1; D unresolved. From germline, CDR1 is SGHRS and CDR2 YFSETQ. V lost 6 bases, J lost 1 base, and 16 bases lay in between. The CDR3 has 15 residues. Here the CDR3 DNA reads TGCGCCAGCACCTTACCCCACGGCGGGAACACTGAAGCTTTCTTT. The encoded protein is CASTLPHGGNTEAFF. Full variable domain (outside the CDR3, taken from reference TRBV5-1 and TRBJ1-1): KAGVTQTPRYLIKTRGQQVTLSCSPISGHRSVSWYQQTPGQGLQFLFEYFSETQRNKGNFPGRFSGRQFSNSRSEMNVSTLELGDSALYLCASTLPHGGNTEAFFGQGTRLTVV.

Only a few counts were recorded for this clone. J is TRBJ1-2 and V is TRBV7-9, with D possibly TRBD1 on 6 matching bases. Per the germline V gene, CDR1 is SEHNR and CDR2 is FQNEAQ (reference sequence). The CDR3 runs 14 residues. Trimming took off 5 bases at V and 2 bases at J, with 12 bases between the two ends. The CDR3 sequence is CASSNSQGNYGYTF. CDR3 DNA: TGTGCCAGCAGCAACTCTCAGGGGAACTATGGCTACACCTTC.

This clone has just a few counts. This rearrangement joins TRBV21-1 to TRBJ1-1. TRBV21-1 is classified as a pseudogene. The CDR3 covers 16 residues. The CDR3 loop reads CASSPTKSGGDTEAFF. CDR3 DNA: TGTGCCAGCAGCCCGACCAAATCGGGAGGGGACACTGAAGCTTTCTTT.

This clone appeared once. The chain combines TRBV27 with TRBJ2-2; 8 bases fit TRBD2. J lost 5 bases, V lost 11 bases, and 13 bases had no gene match. This CDR3 has 15 amino acids. The germline CDR1 and CDR2 sequences are MNHEY and SMNVEV (reference sequence). The CDR3: CACARGGRLTGELFF. The CDR3, as DNA: TGTGCCTGCGCCCGGGGGGGACGCTTGACCGGGGAGCTGTTTTTT.

J is TRBJ2-1 and V is TRBV24-1; 7 bases are shared with TRBD1. The length of the CDR3 is 14 residues. Unmatched junction bases numbered 9, after V lost 7 bases and J lost 7 bases. The germline gives CDR1 KGHDR, CDR2 SFDVKD. The CDR3 DNA is TGTGCCACCAGCGACAGGGCAGGGTGGAATGAGCAGTTCTTC. Its protein is CATSDRAGWNEQFF.

V is TRBV11-3 and J is TRBJ2-3; possibly TRBD2 for D (5 bases). The CDR3 is made up of 13 amino acids. Germline CDR1 and CDR2: SGHNT and YENEEA. Deletions cut 5 bases from V and 7 bases from J, with 13 bases between. This CDR3 is CASSTSDSYTQYF. The CDR3 nucleotides are TGTGCCAGCAGCACCTCGGACTCATATACGCAGTATTTT.

The chain employs TRBV2 and TRBJ1-2; D is unresolved. Germline values: CDR1 SNHLY, CDR2 FYNNEI. The V and J ends lost 5 bases and 1 base respectively, with 2 bases between them. This CDR3 region has 11 residues. The CDR3 loop is CASSLNYGYTF. As DNA, the CDR3 is TGTGCCAGCAGTCTTAACTATGGCTACACCTTC. The whole variable domain, filled in from reference TRBV2 and TRBJ1-2, reads EPEVTQTPSHQVTQMGQEVILRCVPISNHLYFYWYRQILGQKVEFLVSFYNNEISEKSEIFDDQFSVERPDGSNFTLKIRSTKLEDSAMYFCASSLNYGYTFGSGTRLTVV.

The chain employs TRBV11-2 and TRBJ1-4; D is undetermined. The CDR3 loop spans 14 amino acids. Germline V CDR1 and CDR2: SGHAT, FQNNGV. V was cut by 0 bases and J by 6 bases, with 8 bases left in between. The CDR3 DNA follows: TGTGCCAGCAGCTTAGATCCTGCGGATGAAAAACTGTTTTTT. Protein: CASSLDPADEKLFF.

This chain joins TRBV5-1 and TRBJ2-7; D is undetermined. V lost 3 bases and J lost 0, with 10 bases in between. The CDR3 length is 14 residues. In germline, CDR1 is SGHRS, CDR2 YFSETQ. The CDR3, as DNA: TGCGCCAGCAGCTACAGTGTAAGCTCCTACGAGCAGTACTTC. Its translation: CASSYSVSSYEQYF.